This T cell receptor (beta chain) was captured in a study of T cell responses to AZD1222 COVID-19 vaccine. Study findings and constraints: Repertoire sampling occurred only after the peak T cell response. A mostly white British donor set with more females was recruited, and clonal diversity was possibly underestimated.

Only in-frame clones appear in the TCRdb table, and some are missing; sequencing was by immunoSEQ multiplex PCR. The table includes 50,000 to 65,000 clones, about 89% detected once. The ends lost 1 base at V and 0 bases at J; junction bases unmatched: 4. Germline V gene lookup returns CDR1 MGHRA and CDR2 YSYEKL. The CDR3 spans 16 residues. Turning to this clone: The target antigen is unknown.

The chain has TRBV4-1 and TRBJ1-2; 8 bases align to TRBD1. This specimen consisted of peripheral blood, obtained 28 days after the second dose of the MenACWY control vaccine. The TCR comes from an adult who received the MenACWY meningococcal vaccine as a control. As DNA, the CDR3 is TGCGCCAGCAGCCAAGGCCCGGACAGGGCTAACTATGGCTACACCTTC. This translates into CASSQGPDRANYGYTF.